This T cell receptor beta chain was sequenced during a study of shared clonotypes between healthy human individuals. TCRdb's copy holds only in-frame clones and misses some; the assay was immunoSEQ multiplex PCR. The repertoire holds 2 million to 3 million clones, with roughly 93% as singletons. All donors were healthy HIV-negative adults lacking recent acute infections or vaccinations. Donors, without exception, were Caucasian adults residing in Nashville, Tennessee. CDR1 SGHRS and CDR2 YFSETQ come from the germline V gene. The CDR3 spans 15 residues. V lost 3 bases to trimming and J lost 4 bases, with 14 bases between them.

The clonotype comes from a man aged 18 to 29 in good health. Some clones in this sample may be carry-over from other donors' samples. This chain links TRBV5-1 with TRBJ1-3; the D gene is possibly TRBD1 (5 bases). Sequenced: naive CD4+ T cells from PBMCs. Subset reported: CD45RA+ positively selected. This CDR3 reads CASSSTGREGNTIYF. Here the CDR3 DNA reads TGCGCCAGCAGCTCTACCGGCAGGGAGGGAAACACCATATATTTT.